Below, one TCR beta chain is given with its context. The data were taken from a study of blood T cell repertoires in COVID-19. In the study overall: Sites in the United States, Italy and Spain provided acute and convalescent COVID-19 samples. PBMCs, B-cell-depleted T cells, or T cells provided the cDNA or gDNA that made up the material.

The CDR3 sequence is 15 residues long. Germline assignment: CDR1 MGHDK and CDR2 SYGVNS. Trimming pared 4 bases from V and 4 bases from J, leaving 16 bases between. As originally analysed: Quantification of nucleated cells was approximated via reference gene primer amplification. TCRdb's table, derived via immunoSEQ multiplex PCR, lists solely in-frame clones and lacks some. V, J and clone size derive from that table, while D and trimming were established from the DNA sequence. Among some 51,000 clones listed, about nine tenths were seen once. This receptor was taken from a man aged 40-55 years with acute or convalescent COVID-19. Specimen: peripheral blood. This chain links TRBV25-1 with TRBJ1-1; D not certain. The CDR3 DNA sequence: TGTGCCAGCAGTGGAAGACTGGCTACGGGCACTGAAGCTTTCTTT. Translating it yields CASSGRLATGTEAFF.